This T cell receptor (beta chain) emerged from a study of T cell responses to AZD1222 COVID-19 vaccine. Study findings and constraints: Targets within unmutated variant regions were reportedly found for nearly half of spike-specific TCRs. Females outnumbered males among donors, who were mostly white British; clonal diversity was possibly underestimated. Repertoires in all cases were sampled only once the peak T cell response had passed.

The length of the CDR3 is 18 residues. Trimming removed 0 bases at V and 0 bases at J, with 17 bases between. The germline V gene has CDR1 KGHSY and CDR2 FQNENV. Profiling relied on immunoSEQ multiplex PCR, and the TCRdb table lists in-frame clones only, not all of them. The table lists roughly 110,000 clones, around 90% of them singletons. Comment on this clone: Its antigen is as yet unknown.

The receptor comes from an adult who received the AZD1222 COVID-19 vaccine. Material: peripheral blood, obtained 28 days after the second AZD1222 dose. This chain connects TRBV16 to TRBJ1-1; possible D gene TRBD1, 6 bases. The CDR3 region is CASSQSEPRTALNTEAFF. CDR3 sequence (DNA): TGTGCCAGCAGCCAATCCGAACCTCGGACAGCGTTGAACACTGAAGCTTTCTTT.